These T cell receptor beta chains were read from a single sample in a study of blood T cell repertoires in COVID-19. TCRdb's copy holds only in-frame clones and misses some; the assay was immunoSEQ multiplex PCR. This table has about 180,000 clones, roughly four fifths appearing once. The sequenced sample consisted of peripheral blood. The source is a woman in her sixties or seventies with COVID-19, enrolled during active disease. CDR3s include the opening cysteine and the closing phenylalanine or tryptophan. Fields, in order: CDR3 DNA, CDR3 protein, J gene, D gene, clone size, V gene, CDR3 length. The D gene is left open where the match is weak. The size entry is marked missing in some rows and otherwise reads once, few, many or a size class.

cdr3_nt: TGTGCCAGTAGTCTTAATCAGCCCCAGCATTTT
cdr3_aa: CASSLNQPQHF
j_call: TRBJ1-5
d_call: .
clone_size: few
v_call: TRBV2
cdr3_length: 11

cdr3_nt: TGTGCCACGAGACACGGCACAGATACGCAGTATTTT
cdr3_aa: CATRHGTDTQYF
j_call: TRBJ2-3
d_call: .
clone_size: .
v_call: TRBV19
cdr3_length: 12

cdr3_nt: TGTGCCAGCAGTGAAGATAGGGGCTCCCCTGGAAACACCATATATTTT
cdr3_aa: CASSEDRGSPGNTIYF
j_call: TRBJ1-3
d_call: .
clone_size: .
v_call: TRBV6-1
cdr3_length: 16

cdr3_nt: TGCAGCGTTGACAGGGCGGATACGCAGTATTTT
cdr3_aa: CSVDRADTQYF
j_call: TRBJ2-3
d_call: .
clone_size: .
v_call: TRBV29-1
cdr3_length: 11

cdr3_nt: TGTGCCAGCAGCTTGTCGCAGGGGGTCGGAGAAGCTTTCTTT
cdr3_aa: CASSLSQGVGEAFF
j_call: TRBJ1-1
d_call: TRBD1
clone_size: .
v_call: TRBV7-9
cdr3_length: 14

cdr3_nt: TGTGCCAGCAGCTTAGTACCAAGGGGCGGGACTTACTACAATGAGCAGTTCTTC
cdr3_aa: CASSLVPRGGTYYNEQFF
j_call: TRBJ2-1
d_call: .
clone_size: .
v_call: TRBV11-2
cdr3_length: 18

cdr3_nt: TGTGCCAGTAGCCCTCGAAGGGGGCGGGTAGAGACCCAGTACTTC
cdr3_aa: CASSPRRGRVETQYF
j_call: TRBJ2-5
d_call: TRBD1
clone_size: .
v_call: TRBV19
cdr3_length: 15

cdr3_nt: TGTGCCAGCAGCCTGGCGGGAGGCAATACCTACGAGCAGTACTTC
cdr3_aa: CASSLAGGNTYEQYF
j_call: TRBJ2-7
d_call: TRBD2
clone_size: .
v_call: TRBV3-1/TRBV3-2
cdr3_length: 15

cdr3_nt: TGTGCCAGCAGCTCCCAGCTAGCGGTCTCCTACAATGAGCAGTTCTTC
cdr3_aa: CASSSQLAVSYNEQFF
j_call: TRBJ2-1
d_call: TRBD2
clone_size: .
v_call: TRBV7-9
cdr3_length: 16

cdr3_nt: TGCGCCAGCAGCTTGGGGCAGGACAATCAGCCCCAGCATTTT
cdr3_aa: CASSLGQDNQPQHF
j_call: TRBJ1-5
d_call: .
clone_size: .
v_call: TRBV5-1
cdr3_length: 14

cdr3_nt: TGCGCCAGCAGCTCAGGTGGCGGGGTAGAGCAGTTCTTC
cdr3_aa: CASSSGGGVEQFF
j_call: TRBJ2-1
d_call: .
clone_size: .
v_call: TRBV5-1
cdr3_length: 13

cdr3_nt: TGTGCCAGCAGGCTACAGGGGGCAACAGGGGAAAAACTGTTTTTT
cdr3_aa: CASRLQGATGEKLFF
j_call: TRBJ1-4
d_call: TRBD1
clone_size: .
v_call: TRBV2
cdr3_length: 15

cdr3_nt: TGTGCTTTCCACAGGGGTAACTATGGCTACACCTTC
cdr3_aa: CAFHRGNYGYTF
j_call: TRBJ1-2
d_call: TRBD1
clone_size: .
v_call: TRBV30
cdr3_length: 12

cdr3_nt: TGTGCCAGCAGCCAAGGCGGGGTAGCCCTACTAGCGGGGACCAATGAGCAGTTCTTC
cdr3_aa: CASSQGGVALLAGTNEQFF
j_call: TRBJ2-1
d_call: TRBD2
clone_size: .
v_call: TRBV3-1/TRBV3-2
cdr3_length: 19

cdr3_nt: TGTGCCAGCCGGGGAGGGGGGGAATTCACAGATACGCAGTATTTT
cdr3_aa: CASRGGGEFTDTQYF
j_call: TRBJ2-3
d_call: .
clone_size: .
v_call: TRBV3-1/TRBV3-2
cdr3_length: 15

cdr3_nt: TGTGCCAGCAGTTACTCTCAGGGCTACGGCTACACCTTC
cdr3_aa: CASSYSQGYGYTF
j_call: TRBJ1-2
d_call: .
clone_size: .
v_call: TRBV6-5
cdr3_length: 13

cdr3_nt: TGTGCCAGCAGTCTACCGGGACTAGCGGGAGATACGCAGTATTTT
cdr3_aa: CASSLPGLAGDTQYF
j_call: TRBJ2-3
d_call: TRBD2
clone_size: many
v_call: TRBV28
cdr3_length: 15

cdr3_nt: TGCGCCAGCAGCCTAAGGACAGGGCACGACTACGAGCAGTACTTC
cdr3_aa: CASSLRTGHDYEQYF
j_call: TRBJ2-7
d_call: TRBD1
clone_size: .
v_call: TRBV5-1
cdr3_length: 15

cdr3_nt: TGTGCCATCAGTGAGGGGGCAAAACAGCCCCAGCATTTT
cdr3_aa: CAISEGAKQPQHF
j_call: TRBJ1-5
d_call: .
clone_size: .
v_call: TRBV10-3
cdr3_length: 13

cdr3_nt: TGTGCCAGCAGCTTAGACAGACAGCCTGGAAACACCATATATTTT
cdr3_aa: CASSLDRQPGNTIYF
j_call: TRBJ1-3
d_call: .
clone_size: once
v_call: TRBV11-3
cdr3_length: 15

cdr3_nt: TGTGCCTGGAGTGTACGGGGTACTGAAGCTTTCTTT
cdr3_aa: CAWSVRGTEAFF
j_call: TRBJ1-1
d_call: .
clone_size: .
v_call: TRBV30
cdr3_length: 12

cdr3_nt: TGTGCCAGCAGAACCCCGACCCCCGGGACTAGGTTGGAGTTCTTC
cdr3_aa: CASRTPTPGTRLEFF
j_call: TRBJ2-1
d_call: TRBD2
clone_size: .
v_call: TRBV7-2
cdr3_length: 15

cdr3_nt: TGCGCCAGCAGCCAAGATTTGCTAGCGGGAGGAAAAAACGAGCAGTACTTC
cdr3_aa: CASSQDLLAGGKNEQYF
j_call: TRBJ2-7
d_call: TRBD2
clone_size: .
v_call: TRBV4-3
cdr3_length: 17

cdr3_nt: TGTGCCAGCAGTTCTACAGACCGGAATTCACCCCTCCACTTT
cdr3_aa: CASSSTDRNSPLHF
j_call: TRBJ1-6
d_call: .
clone_size: .
v_call: TRBV6-2/TRBV6-3
cdr3_length: 14

cdr3_nt: TGTGCCAGCTCACCACGGACAGGGGGAAACACTGAAGCTTTCTTT
cdr3_aa: CASSPRTGGNTEAFF
j_call: TRBJ1-1
d_call: TRBD1
clone_size: .
v_call: TRBV18
cdr3_length: 15

cdr3_nt: TGTGCCAGCAGCCAACTTACTAGACGGGAGTACAATGAGCAGTTCTTC
cdr3_aa: CASSQLTRREYNEQFF
j_call: TRBJ2-1
d_call: .
clone_size: few
v_call: TRBV7-9
cdr3_length: 16

cdr3_nt: TGTGCCAGCAGTGAAGGCAGAGGCGAGCAGTACTTC
cdr3_aa: CASSEGRGEQYF
j_call: TRBJ2-7
d_call: .
clone_size: .
v_call: TRBV6-1
cdr3_length: 12

cdr3_nt: TGCAGTGCTAGAGGGCAGAATCAGCAGTTCTTC
cdr3_aa: CSARGQNQQFF
j_call: TRBJ2-1
d_call: .
clone_size: .
v_call: TRBV20-1
cdr3_length: 11

cdr3_nt: TGTGCCAGCAGCGCCGCACAGGGTAGGGCCAAGAACACCGGGGAGCTGTTTTTT
cdr3_aa: CASSAAQGRAKNTGELFF
j_call: TRBJ2-2
d_call: .
clone_size: once
v_call: TRBV11-3
cdr3_length: 18

cdr3_nt: TGTGCCAGCAGCTTACGACGGGAAGTCAGCGAGCAGTTCTTC
cdr3_aa: CASSLRREVSEQFF
j_call: TRBJ2-1
d_call: .
clone_size: .
v_call: TRBV7-6
cdr3_length: 14

cdr3_nt: TGTGCCACCAGTGATCCAGCGACTTCTTCCCAGTGGTATTTT
cdr3_aa: CATSDPATSSQWYF
j_call: TRBJ2-3
d_call: .
clone_size: .
v_call: TRBV24-1
cdr3_length: 14

cdr3_nt: TGTGCCAGCAGCTTAGCCGGGACTAGCGGGCAAGAGACCCAGTACTTC
cdr3_aa: CASSLAGTSGQETQYF
j_call: TRBJ2-5
d_call: TRBD2
clone_size: once
v_call: TRBV7-2
cdr3_length: 16

cdr3_nt: TGTGCCAGCAGTGTCTCGGGACTTGCCACTTCACCCCTCCACTTT
cdr3_aa: CASSVSGLATSPLHF
j_call: TRBJ1-6
d_call: .
clone_size: .
v_call: TRBV6-6
cdr3_length: 15

cdr3_nt: TGTGCCAGCAGAACCAGTGGGACATCCCCCTACGAGCAGTACTTC
cdr3_aa: CASRTSGTSPYEQYF
j_call: TRBJ2-7
d_call: .
clone_size: .
v_call: TRBV27
cdr3_length: 15

cdr3_nt: TGTGCCAGCTCTGCACTAGCGGGAGGGCCGTCCGGGGAGCTGTTTTTT
cdr3_aa: CASSALAGGPSGELFF
j_call: TRBJ2-2
d_call: TRBD2
clone_size: .
v_call: TRBV18
cdr3_length: 16

cdr3_nt: TGCGCCAGCAGCTTGGGGCAGGGAAACACCATATATTTT
cdr3_aa: CASSLGQGNTIYF
j_call: TRBJ1-3
d_call: .
clone_size: .
v_call: TRBV5-1
cdr3_length: 13

cdr3_nt: TGCGCCAGCAGCTTCCTTCCGGGACAAAACACTGAAGCTTTCTTT
cdr3_aa: CASSFLPGQNTEAFF
j_call: TRBJ1-1
d_call: .
clone_size: .
v_call: TRBV5-1
cdr3_length: 15

cdr3_nt: TGTGCCTGGAGTCCCGGGGACACTGAAGCTTTCTTT
cdr3_aa: CAWSPGDTEAFF
j_call: TRBJ1-1
d_call: .
clone_size: .
v_call: TRBV30
cdr3_length: 12

cdr3_nt: TGTGCCAGCAGTTACGGCAGAGAGGGGCAGTTCTTC
cdr3_aa: CASSYGREGQFF
j_call: TRBJ2-1
d_call: .
clone_size: .
v_call: TRBV6-2/TRBV6-3
cdr3_length: 12

cdr3_nt: TGCGCCAGCAGTGTCGGGGGGACGAAGACTGAAGCTTTCTTT
cdr3_aa: CASSVGGTKTEAFF
j_call: TRBJ1-1
d_call: .
clone_size: once
v_call: TRBV10-1
cdr3_length: 14

cdr3_nt: TGTGCCAGCAGCTCAGAGGCCGGGTCCTACGAGCAGTACTTC
cdr3_aa: CASSSEAGSYEQYF
j_call: TRBJ2-7
d_call: .
clone_size: .
v_call: TRBV5-6
cdr3_length: 14

cdr3_nt: TGTGCCAGTAGTATACCGGGACTAGCGAACTACGAGCAGTACTTC
cdr3_aa: CASSIPGLANYEQYF
j_call: TRBJ2-7
d_call: TRBD2
clone_size: .
v_call: TRBV19
cdr3_length: 15

cdr3_nt: TGTGCCAGCCACACCTCCGAGGGAAGCAATCAGCCCCAGCATTTT
cdr3_aa: CASHTSEGSNQPQHF
j_call: TRBJ1-5
d_call: .
clone_size: .
v_call: TRBV28
cdr3_length: 15

cdr3_nt: TGTGCCAGCAGCCAAGGACAGTCGAATTCACCCCTCCACTTT
cdr3_aa: CASSQGQSNSPLHF
j_call: TRBJ1-6
d_call: .
clone_size: once
v_call: TRBV3-1/TRBV3-2
cdr3_length: 14